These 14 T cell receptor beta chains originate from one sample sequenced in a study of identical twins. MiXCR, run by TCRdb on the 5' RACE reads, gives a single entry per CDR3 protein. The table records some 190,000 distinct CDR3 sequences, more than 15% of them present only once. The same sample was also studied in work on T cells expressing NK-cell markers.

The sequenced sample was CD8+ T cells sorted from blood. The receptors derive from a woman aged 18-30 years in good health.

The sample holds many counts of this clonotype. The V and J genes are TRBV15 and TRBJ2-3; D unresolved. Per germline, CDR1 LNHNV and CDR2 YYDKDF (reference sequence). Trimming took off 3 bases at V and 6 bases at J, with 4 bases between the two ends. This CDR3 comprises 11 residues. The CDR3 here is CATSSSDTQYF. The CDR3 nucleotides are TGTGCCACCAGCAGCAGCGATACGCAGTATTTT.

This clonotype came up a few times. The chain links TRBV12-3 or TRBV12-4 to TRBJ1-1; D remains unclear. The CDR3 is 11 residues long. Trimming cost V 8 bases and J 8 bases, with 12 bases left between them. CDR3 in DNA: TGTGCCAGCCGGAGTGGCGGCGAAGCTTTCTTT. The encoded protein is CASRSGGEAFF.

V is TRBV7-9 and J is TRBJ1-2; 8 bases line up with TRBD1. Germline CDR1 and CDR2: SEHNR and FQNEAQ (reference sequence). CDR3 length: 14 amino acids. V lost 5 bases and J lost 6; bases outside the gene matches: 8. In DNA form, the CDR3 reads TGTGCCAGCAGCCACCAGGGGGCTAATGATGGCTACACCTTC. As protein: CASSHQGANDGYTF. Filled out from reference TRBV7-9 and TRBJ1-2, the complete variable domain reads DTGVSQNPRHKITKRGQNVTFRCDPISEHNRLYWYRQTLGQGPEFLTYFQNEAQLEKSRLLSDRFSAERPKGSFSTLEIQRTEQGDSAMYLCASSHQGANDGYTFGSGTRLTVV.

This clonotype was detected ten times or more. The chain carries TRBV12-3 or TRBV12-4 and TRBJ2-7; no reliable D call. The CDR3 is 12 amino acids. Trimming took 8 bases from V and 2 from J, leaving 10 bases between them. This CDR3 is CASGPGAYEQYF. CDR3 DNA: TGTGCCAGCGGGCCCGGAGCCTACGAGCAGTACTTC.

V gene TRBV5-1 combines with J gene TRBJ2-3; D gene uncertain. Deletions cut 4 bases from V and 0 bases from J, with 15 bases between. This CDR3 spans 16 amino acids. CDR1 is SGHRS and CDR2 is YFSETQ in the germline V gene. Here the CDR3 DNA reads TGCGCCAGCAGCGACACACTTGCGGAAAGCACAGATACGCAGTATTTT. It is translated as CASSDTLAESTDTQYF.

The CDR3 region is CASSSGRFTGELFF. CDR3 coding DNA: TGTGCCAGCAGTTCCGGACGGTTCACCGGGGAGCTGTTTTTT. The chain combines TRBV27 with TRBJ2-2; D remains unclear. This CDR3 comprises 14 residues. V lost 4 bases, J lost 4 bases, and 10 bases lay in between. CDR1 is MNHEY, CDR2 SMNVEV, per germline (reference sequence).

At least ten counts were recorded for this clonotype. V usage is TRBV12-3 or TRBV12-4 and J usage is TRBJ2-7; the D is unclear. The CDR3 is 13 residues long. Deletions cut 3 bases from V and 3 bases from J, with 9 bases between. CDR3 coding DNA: TGTGCCAGCAGTTTCGGGCTTTACTACGAGCAGTACTTC. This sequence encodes CASSFGLYYEQYF.

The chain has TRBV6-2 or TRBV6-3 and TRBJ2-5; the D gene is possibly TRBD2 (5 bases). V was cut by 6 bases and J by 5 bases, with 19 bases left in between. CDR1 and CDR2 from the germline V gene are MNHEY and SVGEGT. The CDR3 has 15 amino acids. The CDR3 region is CASSPGNVHSETQYF. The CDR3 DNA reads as TGTGCCAGCAGCCCGGGGAACGTCCATTCGGAGACCCAGTACTTC.

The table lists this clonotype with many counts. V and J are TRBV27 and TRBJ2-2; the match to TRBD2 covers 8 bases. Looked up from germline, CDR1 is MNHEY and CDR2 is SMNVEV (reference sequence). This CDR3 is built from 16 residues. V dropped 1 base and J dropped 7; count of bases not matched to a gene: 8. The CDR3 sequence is CASSLYGGAVSGELFF. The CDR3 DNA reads TGTGCCAGCAGTTTATACGGGGGGGCGGTTAGCGGGGAGCTGTTTTTT.

CDR3 DNA sequence: TGTGCCAGCAGCTTAATACGCCAGGCCTTAAGGGATACGCAGTATTTT. Protein: CASSLIRQALRDTQYF. The chain has TRBV7-9 and TRBJ2-3, with no clear D. The V end was cut by 2 bases, the J end by 6 bases, with 18 bases between. This CDR3 region has 16 residues. The germline V gene has CDR1 SEHNR and CDR2 FQNEAQ (reference sequence).

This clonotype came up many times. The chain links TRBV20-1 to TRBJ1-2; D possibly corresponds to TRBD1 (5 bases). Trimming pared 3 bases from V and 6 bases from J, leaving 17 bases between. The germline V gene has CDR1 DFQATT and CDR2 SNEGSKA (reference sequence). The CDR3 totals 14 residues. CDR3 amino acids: CSARSGSWVDGYTF. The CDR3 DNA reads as TGCAGTGCTAGGTCAGGGAGCTGGGTGGATGGCTACACCTTC.

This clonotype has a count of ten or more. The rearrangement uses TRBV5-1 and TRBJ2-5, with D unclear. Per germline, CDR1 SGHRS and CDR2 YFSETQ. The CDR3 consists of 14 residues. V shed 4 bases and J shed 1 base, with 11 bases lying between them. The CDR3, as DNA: TGCGCCAGCAGCACCCTGGGCAGCCAAGAGACCCAGTACTTC. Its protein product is CASSTLGSQETQYF.

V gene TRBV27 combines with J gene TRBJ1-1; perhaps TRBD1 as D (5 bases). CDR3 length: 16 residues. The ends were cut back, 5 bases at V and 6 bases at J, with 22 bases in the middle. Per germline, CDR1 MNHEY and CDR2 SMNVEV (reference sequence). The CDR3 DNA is TGTGCCAGCAGTCCCATTGGGAGCTACCTGGGGGCTGAAGCTTTCTTT. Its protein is CASSPIGSYLGAEAFF.

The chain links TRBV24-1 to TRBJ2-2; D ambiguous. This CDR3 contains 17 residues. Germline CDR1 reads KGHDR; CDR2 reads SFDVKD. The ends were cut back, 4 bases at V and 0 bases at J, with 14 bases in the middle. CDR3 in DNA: TGTGCCACCAGTGACGGTGGTCCGGAGACGAACACCGGGGAGCTGTTTTTT. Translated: CATSDGGPETNTGELFF.